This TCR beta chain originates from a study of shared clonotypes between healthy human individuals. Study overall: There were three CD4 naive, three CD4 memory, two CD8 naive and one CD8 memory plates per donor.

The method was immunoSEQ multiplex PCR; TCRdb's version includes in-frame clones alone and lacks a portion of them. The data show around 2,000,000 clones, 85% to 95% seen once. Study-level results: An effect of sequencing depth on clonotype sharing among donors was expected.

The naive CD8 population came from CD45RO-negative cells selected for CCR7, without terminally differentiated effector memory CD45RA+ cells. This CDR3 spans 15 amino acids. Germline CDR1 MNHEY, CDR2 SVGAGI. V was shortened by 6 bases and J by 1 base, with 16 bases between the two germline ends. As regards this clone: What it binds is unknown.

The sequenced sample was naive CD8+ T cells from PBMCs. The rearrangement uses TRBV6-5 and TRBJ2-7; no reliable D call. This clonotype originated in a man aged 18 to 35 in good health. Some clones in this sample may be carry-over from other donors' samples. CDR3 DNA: TGTGCCAGCAGCCAAAGGAGAAAAATGTCCTACGAGCAGTACTTC. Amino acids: CASSQRRKMSYEQYF.